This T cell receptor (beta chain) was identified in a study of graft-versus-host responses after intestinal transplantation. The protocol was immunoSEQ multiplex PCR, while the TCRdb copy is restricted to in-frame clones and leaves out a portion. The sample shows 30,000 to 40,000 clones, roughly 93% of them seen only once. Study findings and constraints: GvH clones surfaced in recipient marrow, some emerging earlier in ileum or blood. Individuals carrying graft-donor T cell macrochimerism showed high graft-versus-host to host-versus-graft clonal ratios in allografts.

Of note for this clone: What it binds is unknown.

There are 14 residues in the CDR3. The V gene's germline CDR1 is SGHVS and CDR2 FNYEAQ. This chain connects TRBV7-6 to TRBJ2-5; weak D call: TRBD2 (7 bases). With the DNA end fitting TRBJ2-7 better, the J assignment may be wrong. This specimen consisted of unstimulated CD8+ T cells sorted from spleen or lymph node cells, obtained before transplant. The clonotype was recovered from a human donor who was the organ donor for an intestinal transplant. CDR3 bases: TGTGCCAGCAGCTTAGCGGGAGGGGGTTACGAGCAGTACTTC. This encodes CASSLAGGGYEQYF.